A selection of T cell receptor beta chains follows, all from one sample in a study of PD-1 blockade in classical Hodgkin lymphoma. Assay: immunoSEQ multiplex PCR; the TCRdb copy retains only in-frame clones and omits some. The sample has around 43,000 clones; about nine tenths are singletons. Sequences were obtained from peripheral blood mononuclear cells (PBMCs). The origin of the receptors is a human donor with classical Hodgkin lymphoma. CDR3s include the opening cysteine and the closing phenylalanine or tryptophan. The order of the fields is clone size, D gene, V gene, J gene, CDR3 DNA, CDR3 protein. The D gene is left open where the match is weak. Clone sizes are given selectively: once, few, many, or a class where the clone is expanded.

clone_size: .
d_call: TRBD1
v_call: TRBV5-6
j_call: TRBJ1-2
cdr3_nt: TGTGCCAGCAGCTGGCAGGGGGCCCTCTATGGCTACACCTTC
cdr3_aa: CASSWQGALYGYTF

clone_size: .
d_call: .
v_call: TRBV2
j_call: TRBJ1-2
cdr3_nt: TGTGCCAGCAGTGAAGTGACAGGCTATGGCTACACCTTC
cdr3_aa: CASSEVTGYGYTF

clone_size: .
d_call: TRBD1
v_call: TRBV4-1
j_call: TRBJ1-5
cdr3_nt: TGCGCCAGCAGCCTCGGGACAGGGGGCCAGCCCCAGCATTTT
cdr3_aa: CASSLGTGGQPQHF

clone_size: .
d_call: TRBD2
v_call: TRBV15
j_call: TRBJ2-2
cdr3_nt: TGTGCCACCAGCAGAGAGAAAGCGGGAGAAGGTACCGGGGAGCTGTTTTTT
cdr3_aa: CATSREKAGEGTGELFF

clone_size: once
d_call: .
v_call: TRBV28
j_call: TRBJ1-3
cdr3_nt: TGTGCCAGCAGCCGGACAGCAGACTCTGGAAACACCATATATTTT
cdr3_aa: CASSRTADSGNTIYF

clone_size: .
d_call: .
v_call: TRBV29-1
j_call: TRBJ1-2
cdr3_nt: TGCAGCGTTGAAGATAAAGGCAGGAGGGAGGGCTACACCTTC
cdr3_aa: CSVEDKGRREGYTF

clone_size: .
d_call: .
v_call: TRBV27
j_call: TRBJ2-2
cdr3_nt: TGTGCCAGCAGTTTGGGAAACACCGGGGAGCTGTTTTTT
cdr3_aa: CASSLGNTGELFF

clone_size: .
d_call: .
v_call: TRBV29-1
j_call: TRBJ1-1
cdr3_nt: TGCAGCGTGGGGACGGTTAACACTGAAGCTTTCTTT
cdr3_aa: CSVGTVNTEAFF

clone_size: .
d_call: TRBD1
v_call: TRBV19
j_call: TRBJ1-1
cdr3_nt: TGTGCCAGTAGTATGACACCGGGACAGAAAAATTTCTTT
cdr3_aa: CASSMTPGQKNFF

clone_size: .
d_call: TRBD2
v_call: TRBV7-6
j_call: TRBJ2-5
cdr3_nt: TGTGCCAGCAGCCCCTTCGGCGGGAGGGGGGAGACCCAGTACTTC
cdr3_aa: CASSPFGGRGETQYF

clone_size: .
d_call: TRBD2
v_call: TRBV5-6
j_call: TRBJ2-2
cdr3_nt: TGTGCCAGCAGCTTCCGAGCGGGAGGGCCGCGGGAGCTGTTTTTT
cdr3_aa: CASSFRAGGPRELFF

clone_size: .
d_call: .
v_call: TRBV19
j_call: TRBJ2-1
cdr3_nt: TGTGCCAGTAGTATCGGTTACAATGAGCAGTTCTTC
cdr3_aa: CASSIGYNEQFF

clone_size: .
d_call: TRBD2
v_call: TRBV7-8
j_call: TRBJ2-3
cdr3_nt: TGTGCCAGCAGCTTAGCGGGACTCCGACTAGCGGGAGACACAGATACGCAGTATTTT
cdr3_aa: CASSLAGLRLAGDTDTQYF

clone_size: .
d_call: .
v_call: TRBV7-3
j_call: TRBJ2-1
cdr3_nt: TGTGCCAGCAGCTTTTTGGATATGGATGAGCAGTTCTTC
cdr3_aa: CASSFLDMDEQFF

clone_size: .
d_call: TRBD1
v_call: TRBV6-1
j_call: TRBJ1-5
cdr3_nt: TGTGCCAGCAGTGAAGGGACAGGGCACAATCAGCCCCAGCATTTT
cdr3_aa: CASSEGTGHNQPQHF

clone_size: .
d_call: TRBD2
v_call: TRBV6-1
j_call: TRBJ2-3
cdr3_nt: TGTGCCAGCAGTGGACTAGCGGGAGGCACAGATACGCAGTATTTT
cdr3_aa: CASSGLAGGTDTQYF

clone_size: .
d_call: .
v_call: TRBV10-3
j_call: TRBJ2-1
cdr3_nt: TGTGCCATCAGTCACAAGGGACCTGCGGAGTTCTTC
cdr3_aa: CAISHKGPAEFF

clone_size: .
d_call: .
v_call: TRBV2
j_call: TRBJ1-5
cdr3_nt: TGTGCCAGCGGGGACGTGGGTCAGCCCCAGCATTTT
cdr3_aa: CASGDVGQPQHF

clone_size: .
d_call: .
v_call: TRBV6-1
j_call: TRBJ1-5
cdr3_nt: TGTGCCAGCAGTGAAATGGGTCACAATCAGCCCCAGCATTTT
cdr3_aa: CASSEMGHNQPQHF

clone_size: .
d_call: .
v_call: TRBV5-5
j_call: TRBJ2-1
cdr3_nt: TGTGCCAGCAGCCTGAATGGGGAGTCCTACAATGAGCAGTTCTTC
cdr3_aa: CASSLNGESYNEQFF

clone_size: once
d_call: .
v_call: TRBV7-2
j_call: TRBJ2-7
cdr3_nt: TGTGCCAGCAGCTTAGGGGCAGGGGACGAGCAGTACTTC
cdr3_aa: CASSLGAGDEQYF

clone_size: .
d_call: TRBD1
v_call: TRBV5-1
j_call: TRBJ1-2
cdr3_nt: TGCGCCAGCAGCCTCTCTCCGGGACAGCCGAACTATGGCTACACCTTC
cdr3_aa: CASSLSPGQPNYGYTF

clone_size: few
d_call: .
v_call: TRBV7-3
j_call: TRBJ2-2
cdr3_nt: TGTGCCAGCAGCTTAACCCCGGGGCGGGTGGCCACCGGGGAGCTGTTTTTT
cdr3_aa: CASSLTPGRVATGELFF

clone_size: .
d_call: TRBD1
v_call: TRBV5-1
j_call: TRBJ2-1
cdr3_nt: TGCGCCAGCAGCTTGACAGGGGCTGATGAGCAGTTCTTC
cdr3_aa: CASSLTGADEQFF